This TCR beta chain is drawn from a study of T cell repertoires in cytomegalovirus infection. The overall study: Public signatures in TCR beta pointed to CMV infection and matching HLA type.

Whole-study findings and limits: Dominating the ex vivo response were TCR beta clonotypes that were CMV-specific and HLA-C-restricted.

There are a few counts of this clonotype. Its matching antigen is unknown. TCRdb re-called the reads through MiXCR, storing one row per CDR3 protein. The sample has a few hundred thousand distinct CDR3 sequences, 15% to 20% seen once; the top ten hold over 40%. V lost 1 base and J lost 8, with 6 bases in between. This CDR3 spans 12 amino acids. The germline CDR1 and CDR2 sequences are SGHAT and FQNNGV. Sequencing used CD8+ T cells from PBMCs. The receptor comes from a human donor in good health (CMV status not recorded). Some clones in this sample may be carry-over from other donors' samples. The chain uses TRBV11-2 and TRBJ2-1; D gene unclear. The CDR3 nucleotides are TGTGCCAGCAGCTTAGTGGCAGATGAGCAGTTCTTC. Translation gives CASSLVADEQFF.